One TCR beta chain is described in this entry. Its target is not known. The CDR3 is 13 amino acids. V shed 8 bases and J shed 5 bases, with 15 bases lying between them. These data are taken from a study of regulatory T cells in long-lasting Graves disease. CDR3-region Arm-PCR and iRepertoire HTBI primers produced the TCR beta libraries. TCRdb processed the multiplex PCR reads anew with MiXCR; each CDR3 protein has one entry. Here the sample spans 440,000 or so distinct CDR3 sequences, about a sixth being singletons. Regarding time point: newly diagnosed GD, antithyroid drugs for less than 3 months. After RNA was extracted from PBMCs, the TCR library was made from it. Points from the study as a whole: New patients shared roughly 1,000 public clonotypes, and persistent patients shared more, with a few thousand.

The same data also contributed to another study, on T cells in Graves' hyperthyroidism and ophthalmopathy.

The sequence was collected from a woman between 25 and 40 years old with Graves disease. Sequencing was performed on peripheral blood mononuclear cells (PBMCs), taken at new diagnosis, from a patient treated with antithyroid drugs. The chain combines TRBV12-3 or TRBV12-4 with TRBJ2-5; D is possibly TRBD1 (5 bases). CDR3 coding DNA: TGTGCCAGCGGGGAAGGGGCTTCGGAGACCCAGTACTTC. Translating gives CASGEGASETQYF.